The clone carrying this TCR beta chain was counted a few times. No antigen is known for it. The CDR3 spans 15 residues. CDR1 and CDR2 from the germline V gene are DFQATT and SNEGSKA (reference sequence). The ends lost 0 bases at V and 5 bases at J; junction bases unmatched: 9. The data belong to a study of T-cell reconstitution after alpha-beta-depleted transplantation in children. Preparation of the TCRbeta library used unique molecular identifiers. MiXCR, run by TCRdb on the PCR reads, gives a single entry per CDR3 protein. This table holds about 980,000 distinct CDR3 sequences, about 29% found once. Broader study findings: Some patients showed high day-60 TCRbeta diversity, which derived from surviving recipient T cells and thymic progenitors. Counts and diversity of T cells one year after transplant came mostly from newly produced T cells. Several hundred expanded graft clones reportedly supplied alpha-beta T cells about two months after transplant.

The receptor's source is a boy under three years old who had a stem cell transplant for SCID, so the T cells may come from the graft donor. This chain uses TRBV20-1 with TRBJ1-1; TRBD1 agrees at 7 bases. The material was PBMCs, mostly from graft donor cells, obtained 360 days after TCRalphabeta/CD19-depleted stem cell transplant. Here the CDR3 DNA reads TGCAGTGCTAGAGATCCGATGACAGGGCGGACTGAAGCTTTCTTT. This codes for CSARDPMTGRTEAFF.